The present T cell receptor beta chain was sequenced within a study of T cells in women clearing cervical HPV infection. Study-level information: Cases: HPV16-related CIN3 or worse on histology, 2 invasive cancers. With HLA typing for only a few women, HLA confounding remains possible.

MY09/MY11 PCR detected cervical HPV DNA; dot-blot assigned genotypes. Sequenced by immunoSEQ multiplex PCR; TCRdb stores in-frame clones only, minus some. In total, the table holds 25,000 to 35,000 clones. The material sequenced was blood buffy coat. This TCR derives from a woman between 18 and 70 years old with a cervical HPV16 infection that either progressed to CIN3+ or cleared (not recorded which).

Partial CDR3 DNA: TGTGCCAGCAAGGGACAGGAGACTTCCTACGAG. The encoded protein is CASKGQETSYE. The full CDR3 reads CASKGQETSYEQYF. This rearrangement joins TRBV2 to TRBJ2-7; 8 nucleotides match TRBD1. The sequence runs out 3 residues before the end of the CDR3; the remainder is reconstructed from the germline J gene. V gave up 7 bases and J gave up 1 base; unmatched junction bases: 6. The CDR3 totals 14 residues. Germline CDR1 and CDR2: SNHLY and FYNNEI.